The entry below gives a single T cell receptor beta chain sequence along with its context. This CDR3 spans 15 amino acids. V lost 3 bases to trimming and J lost 4 bases; unmatched junction nucleotides: 4. Germline V CDR1 and CDR2: KGHSH, LQKENI. This specimen belongs to a study of control samples from healthy donors and cancer patients. Measured with immunoSEQ multiplex PCR; TCRdb has only the in-frame clones, and not every one. The profile shows about 140,000 clones, less than 90% of them singletons. The sequence derives from a young woman in good health. Source material: blood. The chain couples TRBV18 to TRBJ2-7, with 12 bases that match TRBD2. CDR3 amino acids: CASSPAGLAGYEQYF. In nucleotides, the CDR3 is TGTGCCAGCTCACCTGCCGGACTAGCGGGATACGAGCAGTACTTC.